This TCR beta chain derives from a study of T cells in Graves' hyperthyroidism and ophthalmopathy. Whole-study results and caveats: A model of 13 V-J pairs discriminated ophthalmopathy from stable hyperthyroidism.

Of note for this clonotype: What it binds is not known.

Patients with ophthalmopathy all had a Clinical Activity Score of at least 3, a NOSPECS grade of at least 4 and duration under 3 months. The PBMCs were sourced from fresh peripheral blood (around 10 ml). TCR beta CDR3 regions were amplified from RNA transcripts. The primer set for the first-round RT-PCR of the TCR CDR3 was HTBI. TCRdb independently ran MiXCR on the multiplex PCR reads; one entry per CDR3 protein. The sample has more than 450,000 distinct CDR3 sequences, just under 20% seen once. This CDR3 is 16 amino acids long. J lost 5 bases, V lost 4 bases, and 12 bases had no gene match. The germline CDR1 and CDR2 sequences are SGHVS and FQNEAQ.

The rearrangement uses TRBV7-8 and TRBJ2-5, with 8 bases lining up with TRBD2. This receptor was taken from a man aged 35 to 55 with Graves' ophthalmopathy. Sequenced input: blood. Written as DNA, the CDR3 is TGTGCCAGCAGCTATCCCCAGCGGGGGTCGTGGGAGACCCAGTACTTC. Amino acids: CASSYPQRGSWETQYF. The full variable domain, in which reference TRBV7-8 and TRBJ2-5 provide the parts outside the CDR3, is GAGVSQSPRYKVAKRGQDVALRCDPISGHVSLFWYQQALGQGPEFLTYFQNEAQLDKSGLPSDRFFAERPEGSVSTLKIQRTQQEDSAVYLCASSYPQRGSWETQYFGPGTRLLVL.